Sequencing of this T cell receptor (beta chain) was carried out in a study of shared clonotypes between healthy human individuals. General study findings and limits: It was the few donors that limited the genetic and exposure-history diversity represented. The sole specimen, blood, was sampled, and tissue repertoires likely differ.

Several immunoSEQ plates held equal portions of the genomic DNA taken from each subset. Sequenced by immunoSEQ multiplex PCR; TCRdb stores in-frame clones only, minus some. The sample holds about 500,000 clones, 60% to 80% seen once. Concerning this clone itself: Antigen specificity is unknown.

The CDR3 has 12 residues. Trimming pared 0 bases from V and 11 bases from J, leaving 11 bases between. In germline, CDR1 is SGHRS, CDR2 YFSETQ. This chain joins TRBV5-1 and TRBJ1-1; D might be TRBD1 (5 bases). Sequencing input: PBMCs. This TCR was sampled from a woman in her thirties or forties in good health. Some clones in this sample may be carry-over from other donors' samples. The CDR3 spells CASSLEGIGAFF. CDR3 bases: TGCGCCAGCAGCTTGGAGGGGATTGGGGCTTTCTTT.